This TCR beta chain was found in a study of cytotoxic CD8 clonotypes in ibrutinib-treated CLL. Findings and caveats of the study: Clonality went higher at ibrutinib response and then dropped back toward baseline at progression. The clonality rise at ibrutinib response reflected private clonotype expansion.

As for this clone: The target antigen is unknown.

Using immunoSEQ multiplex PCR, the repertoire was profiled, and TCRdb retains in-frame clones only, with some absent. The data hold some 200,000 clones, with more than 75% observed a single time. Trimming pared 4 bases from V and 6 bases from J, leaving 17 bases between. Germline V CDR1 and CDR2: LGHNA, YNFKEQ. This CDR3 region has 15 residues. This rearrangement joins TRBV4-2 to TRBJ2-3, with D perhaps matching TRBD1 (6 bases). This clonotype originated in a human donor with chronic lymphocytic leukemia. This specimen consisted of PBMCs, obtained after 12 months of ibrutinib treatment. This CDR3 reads CASSLEGVLWDTQYF. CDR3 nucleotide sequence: TGTGCCAGCAGCCTCGAGGGGGTGTTGTGGGATACGCAGTATTTT.